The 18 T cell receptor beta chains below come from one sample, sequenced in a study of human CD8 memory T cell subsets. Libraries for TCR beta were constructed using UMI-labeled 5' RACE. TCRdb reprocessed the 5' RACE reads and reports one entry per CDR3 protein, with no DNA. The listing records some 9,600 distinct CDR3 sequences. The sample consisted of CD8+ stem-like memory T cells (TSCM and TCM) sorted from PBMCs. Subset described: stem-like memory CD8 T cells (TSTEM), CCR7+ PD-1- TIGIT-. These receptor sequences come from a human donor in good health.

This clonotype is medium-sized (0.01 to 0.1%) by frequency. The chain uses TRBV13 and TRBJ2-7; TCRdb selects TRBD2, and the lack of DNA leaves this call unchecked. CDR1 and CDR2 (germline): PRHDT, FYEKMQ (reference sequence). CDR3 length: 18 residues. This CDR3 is CASSSHGTSGPSSYEQYF.

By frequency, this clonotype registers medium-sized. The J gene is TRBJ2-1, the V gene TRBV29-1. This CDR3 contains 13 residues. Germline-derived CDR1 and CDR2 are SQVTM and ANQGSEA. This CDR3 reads CSVGLNSYNEQFF.

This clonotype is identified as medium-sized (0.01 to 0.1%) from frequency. CDR3 region: CASGGGYTEQFF. V and J are TRBV7-9 and TRBJ2-1. This CDR3 comprises 12 residues. CDR1 is SEHNR, CDR2 FQNEAQ, per germline (reference sequence).

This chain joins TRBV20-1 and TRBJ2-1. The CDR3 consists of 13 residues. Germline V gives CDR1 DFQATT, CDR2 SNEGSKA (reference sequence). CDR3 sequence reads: CSATAYDYNEQFF.

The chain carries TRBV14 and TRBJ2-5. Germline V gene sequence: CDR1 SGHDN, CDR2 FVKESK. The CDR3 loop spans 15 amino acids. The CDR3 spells CASSQGTIYQETQYF. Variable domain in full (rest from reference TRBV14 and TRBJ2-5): EAGVTQFPSHSVIEKGQTVTLRCDPISGHDNLYWYRRVMGKEIKFLLHFVKESKQDESGMPNNRFLAERTGGTYSTLKVQPAELEDSGVYFCASSQGTIYQETQYFGPGTRLLVL.

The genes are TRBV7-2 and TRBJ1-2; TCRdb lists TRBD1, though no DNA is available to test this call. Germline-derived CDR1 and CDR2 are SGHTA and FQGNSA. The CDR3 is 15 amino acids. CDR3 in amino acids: CASSPTGGADYGYTF.

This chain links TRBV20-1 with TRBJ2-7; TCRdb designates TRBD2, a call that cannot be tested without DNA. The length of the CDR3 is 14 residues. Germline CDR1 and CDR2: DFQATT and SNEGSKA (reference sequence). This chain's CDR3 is CSARLASGTYEQYF.

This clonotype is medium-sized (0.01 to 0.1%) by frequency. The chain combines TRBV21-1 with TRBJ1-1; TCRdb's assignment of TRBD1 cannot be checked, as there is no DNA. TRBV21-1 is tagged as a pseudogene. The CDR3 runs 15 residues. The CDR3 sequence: CASSTPVGLNTEAFF.

The CDR3 is CASGDWERGRNEQFF. The rearrangement links TRBV27 to TRBJ2-1; TCRdb proposes TRBD1, but this gene call is untestable without DNA. CDR1 is MNHEY, CDR2 SMNVEV, per germline (reference sequence). This CDR3 is built from 15 residues.

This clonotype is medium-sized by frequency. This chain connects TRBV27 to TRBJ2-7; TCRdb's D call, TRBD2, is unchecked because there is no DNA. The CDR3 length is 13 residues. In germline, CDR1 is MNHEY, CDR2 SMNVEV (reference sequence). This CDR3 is CASSRSPGREQYF.

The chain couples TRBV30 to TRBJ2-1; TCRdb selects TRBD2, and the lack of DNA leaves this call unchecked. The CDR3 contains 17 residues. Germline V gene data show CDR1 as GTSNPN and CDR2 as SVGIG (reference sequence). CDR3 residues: CAWSGIERGSSYNEQFF.

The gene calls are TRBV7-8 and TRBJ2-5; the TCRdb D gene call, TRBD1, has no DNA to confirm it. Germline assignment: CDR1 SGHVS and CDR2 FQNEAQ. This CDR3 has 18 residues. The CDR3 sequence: CASSLRWAGGALRETQYF.

The CDR3 spells CASSLALGRGWLEQYF. This chain connects TRBV7-9 to TRBJ2-7; absent DNA, TCRdb's TRBD1 call cannot be checked. Germline CDR1 reads SEHNR; CDR2 reads FQNEAQ (reference sequence). The CDR3 loop spans 16 amino acids.

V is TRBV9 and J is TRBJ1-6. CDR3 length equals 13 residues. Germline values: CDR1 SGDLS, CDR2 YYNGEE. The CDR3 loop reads CASSPRGNSPLHF.

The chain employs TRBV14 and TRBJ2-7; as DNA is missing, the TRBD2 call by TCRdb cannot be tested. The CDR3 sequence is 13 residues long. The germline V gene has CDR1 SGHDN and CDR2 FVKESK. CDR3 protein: CASSRLAGVEQYF.

The CDR3 loop reads CASVADSYNEQFF. The V gene is TRBV19, the J gene TRBJ2-1. CDR1 LNHDA and CDR2 SQIVND come from the germline V gene (reference sequence). The CDR3 runs 13 residues.

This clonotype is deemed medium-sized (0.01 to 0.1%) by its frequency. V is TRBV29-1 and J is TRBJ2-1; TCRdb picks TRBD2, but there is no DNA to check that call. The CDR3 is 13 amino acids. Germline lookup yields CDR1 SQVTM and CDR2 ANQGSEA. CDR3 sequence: CSVTVPSYNEQFF.

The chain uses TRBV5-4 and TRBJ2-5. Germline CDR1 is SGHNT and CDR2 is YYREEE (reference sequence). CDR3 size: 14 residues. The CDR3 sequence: CASSWGRLQETQYF.